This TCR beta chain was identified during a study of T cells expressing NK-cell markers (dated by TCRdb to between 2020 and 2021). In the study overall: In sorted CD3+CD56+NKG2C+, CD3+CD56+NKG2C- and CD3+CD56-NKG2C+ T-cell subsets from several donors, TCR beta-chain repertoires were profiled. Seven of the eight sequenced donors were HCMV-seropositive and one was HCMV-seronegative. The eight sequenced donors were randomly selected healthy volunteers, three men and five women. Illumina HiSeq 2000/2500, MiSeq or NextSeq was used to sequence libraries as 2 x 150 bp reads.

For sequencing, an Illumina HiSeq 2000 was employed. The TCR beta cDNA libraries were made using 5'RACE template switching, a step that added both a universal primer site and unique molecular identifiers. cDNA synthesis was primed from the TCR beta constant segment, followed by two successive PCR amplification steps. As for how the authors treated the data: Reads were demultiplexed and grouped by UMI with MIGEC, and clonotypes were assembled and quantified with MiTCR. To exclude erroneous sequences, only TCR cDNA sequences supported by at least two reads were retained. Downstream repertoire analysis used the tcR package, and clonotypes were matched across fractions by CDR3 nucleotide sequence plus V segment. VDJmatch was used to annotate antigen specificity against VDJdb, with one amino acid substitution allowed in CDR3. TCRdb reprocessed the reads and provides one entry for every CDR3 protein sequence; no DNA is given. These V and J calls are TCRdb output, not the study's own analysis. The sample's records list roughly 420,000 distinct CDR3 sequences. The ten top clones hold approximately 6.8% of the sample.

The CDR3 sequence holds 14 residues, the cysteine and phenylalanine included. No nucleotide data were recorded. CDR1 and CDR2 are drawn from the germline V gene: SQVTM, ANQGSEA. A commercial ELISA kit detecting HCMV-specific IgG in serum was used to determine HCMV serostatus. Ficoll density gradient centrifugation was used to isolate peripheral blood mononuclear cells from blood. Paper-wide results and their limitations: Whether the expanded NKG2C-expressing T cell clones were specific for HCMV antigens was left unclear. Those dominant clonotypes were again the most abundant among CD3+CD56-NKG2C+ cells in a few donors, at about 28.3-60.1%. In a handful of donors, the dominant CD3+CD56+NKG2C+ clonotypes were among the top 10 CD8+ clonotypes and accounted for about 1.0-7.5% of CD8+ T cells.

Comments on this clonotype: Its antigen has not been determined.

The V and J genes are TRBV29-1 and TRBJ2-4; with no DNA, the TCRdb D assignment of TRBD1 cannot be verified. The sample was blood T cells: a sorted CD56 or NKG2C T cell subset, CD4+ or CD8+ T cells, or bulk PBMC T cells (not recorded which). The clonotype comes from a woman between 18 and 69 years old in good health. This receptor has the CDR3 CSVERAQRRNIQYF.